This T cell receptor (beta chain) emerged from a study of blood T cell repertoires in COVID-19. V dropped 6 bases and J dropped 10 bases, with 13 bases sitting between them. CDR3 size: 13 residues. From germline, CDR1 is LGHDT and CDR2 YNNKEL (reference sequence). Authors' analysis steps: Using reference gene primer amplification, nucleated cell counts were estimated. The method was immunoSEQ multiplex PCR; TCRdb's version includes in-frame clones alone and lacks a portion of them. That table supplies the V and J calls and clone size; D and trimming were determined from the DNA. Among approximately 59,000 clones listed, roughly three quarters were seen once.

The sequencing input was peripheral blood. The receptor comes from a man older than 75 with acute or convalescent COVID-19. V and J are TRBV3-1 (or the pseudogene TRBV3-2) and TRBJ1-6; D possibly corresponds to TRBD1 (6 bases). The CDR3 bases are TGTGCCAGCAGTCCAGGGGCGGAATCACCCCTCCACTTT. Residues: CASSPGAESPLHF.